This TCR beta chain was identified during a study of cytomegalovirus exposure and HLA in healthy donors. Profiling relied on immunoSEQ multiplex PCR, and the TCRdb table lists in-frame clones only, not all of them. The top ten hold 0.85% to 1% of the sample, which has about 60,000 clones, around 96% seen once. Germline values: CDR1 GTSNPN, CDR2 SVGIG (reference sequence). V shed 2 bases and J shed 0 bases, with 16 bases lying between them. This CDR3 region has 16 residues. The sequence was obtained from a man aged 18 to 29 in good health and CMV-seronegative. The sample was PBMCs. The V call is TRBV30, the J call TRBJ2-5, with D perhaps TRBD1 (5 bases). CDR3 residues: CAWSSRGPLYQETQYF. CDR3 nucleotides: TGTGCCTGGAGTAGTAGGGGCCCACTGTACCAAGAGACCCAGTACTTC.